This entry concerns a single T cell receptor beta chain. Its antigen is currently unknown. This specimen belongs to a study of post-analysis software for immune sequencing data. Study as a whole: Clinical courses comprised relapsing-remitting, secondary progressive and progressive-relapsing multiple sclerosis.

The authors incorporated unique molecular identifiers into the TCR beta cDNA libraries. When about 1 to 11 million T cells were used, they gave some 520,000 cDNA molecules. Each CDR3 protein is one row after TCRdb ran MiXCR on the PCR reads. This sample yields some 800,000 distinct CDR3 sequences, of which around 42% are seen a single time; roughly 5.2% belongs to the top ten. Study outcomes and limitations: Those with multiple sclerosis, the patient group, showed significantly lower normalized Chao1 diversity than controls.

This receptor was identified in a girl aged 5-17 years with multiple sclerosis. Material: blood.

CDR3 loop: CASNGASYEQYF. DNA of the CDR3: TGTGCCAGCAATGGGGCCTCCTACGAGCAGTACTTC. The rearrangement joins TRBV7-2 to TRBJ2-7; maybe TRBD1 (5 bases). The CDR3 sequence is 12 residues long. CDR1 and CDR2 from the germline V gene are SGHTA and FQGNSA. V lost 7 bases to trimming and J lost 0 bases, with 7 bases between them.